One sample yielded the 26 T cell receptor beta chains listed below, sequenced in a study of blood T cell repertoires in COVID-19. Assay used: immunoSEQ multiplex PCR; TCRdb lists only in-frame clones, some missing. The sample has some 100,000 clones; just over 85% are singletons. The specimen was peripheral blood. The source is a human donor in a cohort sampled during active COVID-19.

This chain joins TRBV4-1 and TRBJ1-2, with D uncertain. Germline CDR1 and CDR2: MGHRA and YSYEKL. This CDR3 region has 15 residues. The V gene lost 0 bases and the J gene lost 2 bases, with 10 bases spanning the gap. DNA of the CDR3: TGCGCCAGCAGCCAAGACCCCAGGAAGAACTATGGCTACACCTTC. Its protein is CASSQDPRKNYGYTF.

This clone came up many times. This rearrangement joins TRBV5-1 to TRBJ2-7; 9 bases align to TRBD1. Germline V gene lookup returns CDR1 SGHRS and CDR2 YFSETQ. Germline trimming cut 3 bases from V and 4 bases from J; bases unmatched to any gene: 5. The CDR3 loop spans 14 amino acids. CDR3 sequence reads: CASSWTGQGYEQYF. CDR3 bases: TGCGCCAGCAGCTGGACGGGACAGGGATACGAGCAGTACTTC.

This clone was counted once. The chain combines TRBV27 with TRBJ2-7, with D possibly TRBD1 on 5 matching bases. V lost 2 bases and J lost 6, with 11 bases in between. This CDR3 contains 13 residues. Looked up from germline, CDR1 is MNHEY and CDR2 is SMNVEV (reference sequence). The DNA of the CDR3 is TGTGCCAGCAGTTTACGTGGGGCGAGCGAGCAGTACTTC. It encodes CASSLRGASEQYF.

The chain couples TRBV11-2 to TRBJ2-7; D not certain. The CDR3 runs 14 residues. Germline V gene lookup returns CDR1 SGHAT and CDR2 FQNNGV. Trimming took off 1 base at V and 3 bases at J, with 10 bases between the two ends. CDR3 bases: TGTGCCAGCAGCTTAGCCCCCCTAAACTACGAGCAGTACTTC. Its translation: CASSLAPLNYEQYF.

This chain connects TRBV12-5 to TRBJ2-1, with 8 bases aligning to TRBD1. Germline loops: CDR1 LGHNT, CDR2 FRNRAP. CDR3 size: 14 residues. Trimming removed 1 base from V and 9 bases from J; junction bases left unmatched: 5. The CDR3 bases are TGTGCTAGTGGTTTGGAATCAGGGGGCAGTGAGCAGTTCTTC. As protein: CASGLESGGSEQFF.

V is TRBV9 and J is TRBJ2-5; 7 bases line up with TRBD1. V was clipped by 3 bases and J by 5 bases; unmatched bases: 10. Germline CDR1 is SGDLS and CDR2 is YYNGEE. This CDR3 is 15 amino acids long. This chain's CDR3 is CASSAGTALGETQYF. CDR3 in DNA: TGTGCCAGCAGCGCGGGGACAGCCCTGGGGGAGACCCAGTACTTC. Filled out from reference TRBV9 and TRBJ2-5, the complete variable domain reads DSGVTQTPKHLITATGQRVTLRCSPRSGDLSVYWYQQSLDQGLQFLIQYYNGEERAKGNILERFSAQQFPDLHSELNLSSLELGDSALYFCASSAGTALGETQYFGPGTRLLVL.

The chain couples TRBV6-1 to TRBJ1-2; 11 bases align to TRBD1. V gave up 2 bases and J gave up 4 bases; unmatched junction bases: 3. The CDR3 covers 15 residues. CDR1 and CDR2 from the germline V gene are MNHNS and SASEGT. The CDR3, as DNA: TGTGCCAGCAGTGAACCGGGACAGGGGGTCTATGGCTACACCTTC. Translated, it gives CASSEPGQGVYGYTF.

This chain links TRBV4-3 with TRBJ1-2; possible D gene TRBD1, 6 bases. V was pared by 4 bases and J by 8 bases, with 23 bases between. This CDR3 spans 16 amino acids. The germline V gene encodes CDR1 LGHNA and CDR2 YSLEER. As DNA, the CDR3 is TGCGCCAGCAGCCTCGGCGTCACAGGGAAGGTTAACGGCTACACCTTC. Protein sequence: CASSLGVTGKVNGYTF.

The genes are TRBV27 and TRBJ2-3; TRBD2 agrees at 14 bases. Losses at the gene ends were 6 bases for V and 5 bases for J; bases not matched to a gene: 7. This CDR3 comprises 16 residues. Per germline, CDR1 MNHEY and CDR2 SMNVEV (reference sequence). CDR3 loop: CASRETGTSGRDTQYF. The CDR3 nucleotides are TGTGCCAGCAGGGAAACCGGGACTAGCGGGAGAGATACGCAGTATTTT.

The gene calls are TRBV20-1 and TRBJ2-1; D uncertain. The CDR3 extends over 13 amino acids. Germline CDR1 DFQATT, CDR2 SNEGSKA (reference sequence). V was clipped by 3 bases and J by 12 bases, with 18 bases between them. In DNA form, the CDR3 reads TGCAGTGCTAGTCCTCAGCCCACGGGTCGGCAGTTCTTC. This translates into CSASPQPTGRQFF.

V gene TRBV28 combines with J gene TRBJ1-4, with a possible D match to TRBD1 (6 bases). CDR1 is MDHEN, CDR2 SYDVKM, per germline. V gave up 6 bases and J gave up 8 bases, with 19 bases separating them. The CDR3 is 15 amino acids. The CDR3 here is CASRTQGPSSEKLFF. The CDR3 DNA sequence: TGTGCCAGCAGAACACAGGGCCCCTCCTCCGAAAAACTGTTTTTT.

The chain combines TRBV6-6 with TRBJ2-7; D possibly corresponds to TRBD1 (6 bases). The CDR3 sequence is 14 residues long. V gave up 8 bases and J gave up 4 bases, with 18 bases separating them. The germline V gene encodes CDR1 MNHNY and CDR2 SVGAGI (reference sequence). This CDR3 reads CASHPGQFAYEQYF. The CDR3 nucleotides read TGTGCCAGCCACCCCGGACAGTTTGCGTACGAGCAGTACTTC.

The chain recombines TRBV7-2 with TRBJ2-5, with 7 bases identical to TRBD1. The CDR3 runs to 16 residues. CDR1 is SGHTA and CDR2 is FQGNSA in the germline V gene. The junction had 9 bases not matched to a gene; V was cut back by 0 bases and J by 5 bases. The CDR3 sequence is CASSLAGRGIGETQYF. The CDR3 DNA is TGTGCCAGCAGCTTAGCGGGCAGGGGGATTGGGGAGACCCAGTACTTC.

This rearrangement joins TRBV11-2 to TRBJ2-3; D unresolved. Germline CDR1 SGHAT, CDR2 FQNNGV. The germline V and J ends were trimmed by 2 bases and 3 bases, with 3 bases remaining between them. The CDR3 consists of 12 residues. The CDR3 nucleotides are TGTGCCAGCAGCTTACGGACAGATACGCAGTATTTT. This gives the protein CASSLRTDTQYF.

The V call is TRBV7-9, the J call TRBJ1-5; D uncertain. V lost 1 base and J lost 6, with 16 bases in between. The V gene's germline CDR1 is SEHNR and CDR2 FQNEAQ (reference sequence). The CDR3 has 16 residues. The CDR3 spells CASSLGGAPLGQPQHF. The CDR3 region has the DNA TGTGCCAGCAGCTTAGGAGGAGCGCCCTTGGGTCAGCCCCAGCATTTT.

The chain has TRBV9 and TRBJ2-5; D is unclear. CDR1 and CDR2 from the germline V gene are SGDLS and YYNGEE. This CDR3 has 15 residues. The V gene lost 0 bases and the J gene lost 4 bases, with 13 bases spanning the gap. CDR3 sequence (DNA): TGTGCCAGCAGCGTAGCTCCTCTCTCGGGAGAGACCCAGTACTTC. Protein product: CASSVAPLSGETQYF.

The chain couples TRBV29-1 to TRBJ1-2; D is unclear. The CDR3 is 13 residues long. Trimming pared 3 bases from V and 4 bases from J, leaving 12 bases between. Germline V lookup: CDR1 SQVTM, CDR2 ANQGSEA. The CDR3 spells CSVEGSLSYGYTF. The CDR3 nucleotides are TGCAGCGTTGAGGGCAGCCTTAGCTATGGCTACACCTTC.

This clone was counted once. J is TRBJ2-7 and V is TRBV5-1; possibly TRBD1 for D (7 bases). CDR3 length: 14 residues. Germline assignment: CDR1 SGHRS and CDR2 YFSETQ. Deletions cut 0 bases from V and 6 bases from J, with 13 bases between. The CDR3 here is CASSLAGQGGEQYF. The CDR3 DNA follows: TGCGCCAGCAGCTTGGCCGGTCAGGGGGGCGAGCAGTACTTC.

The gene calls are TRBV18 and TRBJ2-7, with TRBD1 identical over 7 bases. The trim removed 4 bases at V and 6 bases at J, leaving 12 bases unmatched. CDR3 length equals 15 residues. Germline V gene sequence: CDR1 KGHSH, CDR2 LQKENI. The CDR3 bases are TGTGCCAGCTCACTTTACGAGGGGGCGTCTCGCGAGCAGTACTTC. This translates into CASSLYEGASREQYF.

The J gene is TRBJ1-5, the V gene TRBV7-2; TRBD1 is a possible D gene (6 bases). Trimming left V 1 base short and J 7 bases short, with 14 bases between. The CDR3 contains 15 residues. CDR1 and CDR2 from the germline V gene are SGHTA and FQGNSA. CDR3 sequence (DNA): TGTGCCAGCAGCTTAGGGAGGACAGCGGGACAGCCCCAGCATTTT. Protein: CASSLGRTAGQPQHF.

The chain employs TRBV28 and TRBJ1-1; D perhaps matches TRBD1 (5 bases). The germline gives CDR1 MDHEN, CDR2 SYDVKM. CDR3 length equals 12 residues. V lost 4 bases and J 8 bases, leaving 11 bases between the germline ends. The CDR3 region has the DNA TGTGCCAGCAGTTGGTCAGGGATCGAAGCTTTCTTT. This encodes CASSWSGIEAFF.

The V gene is TRBV15, the J gene TRBJ1-5, with 8 positions matching TRBD1. Germline V lookup: CDR1 LNHNV, CDR2 YYDKDF (reference sequence). This CDR3 spans 17 amino acids. J lost 4 bases, V lost 1 base, and 9 bases had no gene match. CDR3: CATSRGSGGEGNQPQHF. CDR3 coding DNA: TGTGCCACCAGCAGAGGCTCAGGGGGCGAGGGGAATCAGCCCCAGCATTTT.

The table lists this clone with a count of one. This rearrangement joins TRBV6-2 or TRBV6-3 to TRBJ2-1, with 9 bases aligning to TRBD1. The germline V gene encodes CDR1 MNHEY and CDR2 SVGEGT. V lost 5 bases and J lost 0; bases outside the gene matches: 14. The CDR3 spans 19 residues. The CDR3, as DNA: TGTGCCAGCAGTGGCTCCGGGACAGGGTTCACGGGCTCCTACAATGAGCAGTTCTTC. This translates into CASSGSGTGFTGSYNEQFF.

The chain uses TRBV5-6 and TRBJ1-5; 8 bases fit TRBD1. The CDR3 is made up of 15 amino acids. CDR1 and CDR2 (germline): SGHDT, YYEEEE. V was pared by 7 bases and J by 5 bases, with 11 bases of the junction left unmatched. The CDR3, as DNA: TGTGCCAGCTCGGGCTCGGGACAGGTAGATCAGCCCCAGCATTTT. Translated: CASSGSGQVDQPQHF. Using reference TRBV5-6 and TRBJ1-5 for the parts outside the CDR3, the full variable domain is DAGVTQSPTHLIKTRGQQVTLRCSPKSGHDTVSWYQQALGQGPQFIFQYYEEEERQRGNFPDRFSGHQFPNYSSELNVNALLLGDSALYLCASSGSGQVDQPQHFGDGTRLSIL.

This chain joins TRBV19 and TRBJ1-1; TRBD1 matches 7 bases. The CDR3 runs to 14 residues. V was clipped by 3 bases and J by 1 base; unmatched bases: 2. Per the germline V gene, CDR1 is LNHDA and CDR2 is SQIVND (reference sequence). The CDR3 DNA reads TGTGCCAGTAGTATCGGGACAGAGAACACTGAAGCTTTCTTT. Encoded protein: CASSIGTENTEAFF.

The chain employs TRBV5-1 and TRBJ2-2; TRBD2 matches 7 bases. CDR3 length: 16 residues. Germline loops: CDR1 SGHRS, CDR2 YFSETQ. The V and J ends lost 0 bases and 6 bases, in that order; junction bases with no gene match: 8. As DNA, the CDR3 is TGCGCCAGCAGCTTGGTAGGCGGGGGTGCGGCCGGGGAGCTGTTTTTT. This sequence encodes CASSLVGGGAAGELFF.